The present T cell receptor (beta chain) was sequenced within a study of blood T cell repertoires in COVID-19. Across the study: Acute and convalescent COVID-19 specimens originated in the United States, Italy and Spain.

In the original analysis: Scientists estimated how many nucleated cells there were by amplifying reference gene primers. Here immunoSEQ multiplex PCR was the method, and the copy in TCRdb shows in-frame clones only, minus some. V and J calls plus clone size are reproduced from that table; the DNA served to infer D and trimming. The data hold roughly 400,000 clones, with 80% to 95% observed a single time. Adults between about 18 and 89 years of age took part from more than 20 US areas. Participants were placed into cohorts based on the clinical history they reported. The CDR3 sequence is 12 residues long. Germline V gene lookup returns CDR1 SEHNR and CDR2 FQNEAQ (reference sequence). Trimming took off 4 bases at V and 5 bases at J, with 8 bases between the two ends.

The sample taken for sequencing was PBMCs or T cells enriched from blood (not recorded which). The chain joins TRBV7-9 to TRBJ2-5; unclear D gene. This clonotype was sampled from a young man who had recovered from COVID-19. The CDR3 protein is CASSSGRETQYF. The DNA for the CDR3 is TGTGCCAGCAGCTCCGGTCGGGAGACCCAGTACTTC.